This T cell receptor beta chain originates from a study of patients and donors after allogeneic stem cell transplantation. TCRdb used MiXCR to reprocess the RT-PCR reads, holding one entry per CDR3 protein. Among 200,000 to 250,000 distinct CDR3 sequences listed, about 37% were seen once. V dropped 0 bases and J dropped 4 bases, with 10 bases sitting between them. Germline CDR1 is SGHVS and CDR2 is FQNEAQ. CDR3 length: 15 amino acids. The chain has TRBV7-8 and TRBJ2-1, with a weak D call TRBD1 (5 bases). The source of this sequence is a human donor who was either an allogeneic HSCT recipient or a stem cell or donor lymphocyte infusion donor (not recorded which). It is not recorded whose cells these are; they may come from a transplant donor. The specimen sequenced was blood, either unsorted or a sorted T cell fraction (not recorded which). The CDR3 DNA reads as TGTGCCAGCAGCTTAGCACAGGTTAGGTACAATGAGCAGTTCTTC. Amino acids: CASSLAQVRYNEQFF.